The 18 T cell receptor beta chains given below trace back to one sample, sequenced in a study of cytomegalovirus exposure and HLA in healthy donors. PCR involved 60 Vbeta and 13 Jbeta primers. Clones were sequenced by immunoSEQ multiplex PCR, and TCRdb holds only the in-frame ones, with some missing. The repertoire table contains 150,000 to 200,000 clones. Sequencing was performed on PBMCs. Receptor source: a woman aged 60-70 years in good health and CMV-seronegative.

The chain recombines TRBV6-1 with TRBJ1-2; TRBD1 aligns across 7 bases. Germline V gene data show CDR1 as MNHNS and CDR2 as SASEGT. V lost 6 bases and J lost 7; bases outside the gene matches: 14. The CDR3 spans 15 residues. CDR3 sequence (DNA): TGTGCCAGCAGCCGACAGGGTTTGGGGTCCCGTGGCTACACCTTC. Protein: CASSRQGLGSRGYTF.

The CDR3 loop reads CASSQAFGGARTDTQYF. The CDR3 bases are TGCGCCAGCAGCCAAGCATTCGGGGGGGCCCGCACAGATACGCAGTATTTT. The chain employs TRBV4-1 and TRBJ2-3; 8 bases are a match to TRBD2. There are 17 residues in the CDR3. Germline assignment: CDR1 MGHRA and CDR2 YSYEKL. J gave up 1 base and V 1 base, and 7 bases lay outside the gene matches.

The genes are TRBV2 and TRBJ2-7, with 7 bases matching TRBD1. The V segment lost 6 bases and the J segment 0 bases; nucleotides outside the gene matches: 8. Germline CDR1 is SNHLY and CDR2 is FYNNEI. The CDR3 runs 15 residues. CDR3 amino acids: CASRDRVGTSYEQYF. In DNA, the CDR3 is TGTGCCAGCAGAGACAGGGTTGGGACCTCCTACGAGCAGTACTTC.

The genes are TRBV19 and TRBJ1-6; 8 nucleotides match TRBD1. The CDR3 loop spans 15 amino acids. V lost 0 bases to trimming and J lost 9 bases; unmatched junction nucleotides: 4. Germline V CDR1 and CDR2: LNHDA, SQIVND (reference sequence). For the CDR3, the DNA is TGTGCCAGTAGTATAGAAGGGACAGGAGTTTCACCCCTCCACTTT. It translates to CASSIEGTGVSPLHF.

The V call is TRBV5-1, the J call TRBJ2-2, with unresolved D. V was clipped by 1 base and J by 0 bases, with 7 bases between them. Germline V gene data show CDR1 as SGHRS and CDR2 as YFSETQ. This CDR3 contains 15 residues. The CDR3 protein is CASSLQQSNTGELFF. The CDR3 DNA reads TGCGCCAGCAGCTTGCAACAGTCGAACACCGGGGAGCTGTTTTTT.

The chain employs TRBV11-2 and TRBJ2-7, with D perhaps TRBD1 (6 bases). CDR3 size: 15 residues. Trimming took off 3 bases at V and 2 bases at J, with 14 bases between the two ends. The V gene's germline CDR1 is SGHAT and CDR2 FQNNGV. CDR3 in DNA: TGTGCCAGCAGCTTGAGTTCAGGGGTAACCTACGAGCAGTACTTC. It is translated as CASSLSSGVTYEQYF.

This chain connects TRBV7-2 to TRBJ2-2; D possibly corresponds to TRBD1 (5 bases). Germline V CDR1 and CDR2: SGHTA, FQGNSA. This CDR3 is 15 amino acids long. V lost 3 bases, J lost 0 bases, and 8 bases lay in between. Here the CDR3 DNA reads TGTGCCAGCAGCTTCGACAGAGCGAACACCGGGGAGCTGTTTTTT. It translates to CASSFDRANTGELFF.

This chain uses TRBV7-9 with TRBJ2-1; no reliable D call. Germline CDR1 and CDR2: SEHNR and FQNEAQ (reference sequence). The CDR3 contains 12 residues. Trimming removed 2 bases at V and 6 bases at J, with 5 bases between. CDR3 protein: CASSLIINEQFF. CDR3 in DNA: TGTGCCAGCAGCTTAATCATCAATGAGCAGTTCTTC.

The chain couples TRBV5-6 to TRBJ1-6, with 8 bases fitting TRBD1. From germline, CDR1 is SGHDT and CDR2 YYEEEE. The CDR3 runs to 16 residues. With V trimmed by 4 bases and J by 9 bases, 12 bases remained unmatched. The CDR3: CASSQIRTGSLSPLHF. The CDR3 coding sequence is TGTGCCAGCAGCCAAATTAGGACAGGGAGTCTTTCACCCCTCCACTTT.

This chain joins TRBV5-6 and TRBJ2-7, with 8 bases lining up with TRBD1. V lost 3 bases to trimming and J lost 6 bases; unmatched junction nucleotides: 8. Per germline, CDR1 SGHDT and CDR2 YYEEEE. The CDR3 loop spans 14 amino acids. CDR3 DNA sequence: TGTGCCAGCAGCTGGAACAGGGGGGCGGGCGAGCAGTACTTC. Translation: CASSWNRGAGEQYF.

The gene calls are TRBV7-8 and TRBJ2-2; TRBD2 might be the D (7 bases). The CDR3 runs to 18 residues. From germline, CDR1 is SGHVS and CDR2 FQNEAQ. V lost 2 bases to trimming and J lost 7 bases, with 23 bases between them. In DNA, the CDR3 is TGTGCCAGCAGCTTAACACCCAGGGGCCCCAGGGAGGGCGGGGAGCTGTTTTTT. The encoded protein is CASSLTPRGPREGGELFF.

The chain combines TRBV4-1 with TRBJ2-7; 13 bases are shared with TRBD2. The length of the CDR3 is 15 residues. V was clipped by 4 bases and J by 5 bases; unmatched bases: 5. Germline CDR1 MGHRA, CDR2 YSYEKL. The CDR3 here is CASSLRTSGSHEQYF. The CDR3 DNA sequence: TGCGCCAGCAGCCTCCGGACTAGCGGGAGCCACGAGCAGTACTTC.

V gene TRBV5-1 combines with J gene TRBJ1-2; 10 positions match TRBD1. The CDR3 is 13 amino acids. Germline values: CDR1 SGHRS, CDR2 YFSETQ. Trimming removed 4 bases from V and 12 bases from J; junction bases left unmatched: 9. The CDR3 loop is CASSPGQGGLDTF. In nucleotides, the CDR3 is TGCGCCAGCAGCCCCGGACAGGGGGGGCTGGACACCTTC. Drawing the rest from reference TRBV5-1 and TRBJ1-2, the complete variable domain is KAGVTQTPRYLIKTRGQQVTLSCSPISGHRSVSWYQQTPGQGLQFLFEYFSETQRNKGNFPGRFSGRQFSNSRSEMNVSTLELGDSALYLCASSPGQGGLDTFGSGTRLTVV.

The chain has TRBV4-2 and TRBJ1-5, with TRBD1 matching 8 bases. The V segment lost 1 base and the J segment 4 bases; nucleotides outside the gene matches: 9. CDR1 and CDR2 from the germline V gene are LGHNA and YNFKEQ. The CDR3 length is 17 residues. The CDR3 here is CASSQGSDRVINQPQHF. In nucleotides, the CDR3 is TGTGCCAGCAGCCAAGGATCGGACAGGGTAATAAATCAGCCCCAGCATTTT.

The rearrangement links TRBV4-2 to TRBJ2-5, with 12 bases identical to TRBD2. This CDR3 has 17 residues. Germline lookup yields CDR1 LGHNA and CDR2 YNFKEQ. The V segment lost 1 base and the J segment 1 base; nucleotides outside the gene matches: 4. CDR3 DNA: TGTGCCAGCAGCCAAGCTCGGACTAGCGGGGCCCAAGAGACCCAGTACTTC. Protein sequence: CASSQARTSGAQETQYF.

The rearrangement uses TRBV15 and TRBJ2-2; D gene uncertain. The CDR3 covers 13 residues. Trimming shortened V by 5 bases and J by 5 bases, and 9 bases separated the two germline ends. Germline V gene data show CDR1 as LNHNV and CDR2 as YYDKDF (reference sequence). This CDR3 is CATSPRSTGELFF. The CDR3 DNA follows: TGTGCCACCAGCCCCCGGTCGACCGGGGAGCTGTTTTTT.

This chain links TRBV11-2 with TRBJ2-7, with 8 bases aligning to TRBD1. Losses at the gene ends were 3 bases for V and 5 bases for J; bases not matched to a gene: 3. The CDR3 is made up of 13 amino acids. In germline, CDR1 is SGHAT, CDR2 FQNNGV. This CDR3 is CASSLDREDEQYF. The CDR3 DNA is TGTGCCAGCAGCTTGGACAGGGAGGACGAGCAGTACTTC.

V gene TRBV6-5 combines with J gene TRBJ1-5; perhaps TRBD1 as D (5 bases). Trimming shortened V by 2 bases and J by 2 bases, and 7 bases separated the two germline ends. Germline-derived CDR1 and CDR2 are MNHEY and SVGAGI. CDR3 length equals 14 residues. CDR3 protein: CASSYGGGNQPQHF. The CDR3 DNA reads TGTGCCAGCAGTTACGGGGGGGGCAATCAGCCCCAGCATTTT.